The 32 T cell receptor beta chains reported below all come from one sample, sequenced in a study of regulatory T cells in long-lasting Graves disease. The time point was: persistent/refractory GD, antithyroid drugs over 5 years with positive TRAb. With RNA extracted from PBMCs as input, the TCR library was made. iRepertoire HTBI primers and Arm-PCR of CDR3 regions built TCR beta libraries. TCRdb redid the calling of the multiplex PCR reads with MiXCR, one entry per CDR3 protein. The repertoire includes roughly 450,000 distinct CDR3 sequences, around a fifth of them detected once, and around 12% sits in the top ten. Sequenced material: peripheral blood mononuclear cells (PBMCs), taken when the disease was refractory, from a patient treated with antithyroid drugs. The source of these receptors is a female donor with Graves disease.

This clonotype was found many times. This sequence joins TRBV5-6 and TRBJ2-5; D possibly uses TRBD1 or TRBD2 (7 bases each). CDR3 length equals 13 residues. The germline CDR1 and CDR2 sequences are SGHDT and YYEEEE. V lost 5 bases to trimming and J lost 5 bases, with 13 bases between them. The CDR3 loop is CASRQGGLETQYF. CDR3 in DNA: TGTGCCAGCAGGCAGGGGGGGCTTGAGACCCAGTACTTC. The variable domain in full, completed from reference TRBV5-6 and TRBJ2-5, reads DAGVTQSPTHLIKTRGQQVTLRCSPKSGHDTVSWYQQALGQGPQFIFQYYEEEERQRGNFPDRFSGHQFPNYSSELNVNALLLGDSALYLCASRQGGLETQYFGPGTRLLVL.

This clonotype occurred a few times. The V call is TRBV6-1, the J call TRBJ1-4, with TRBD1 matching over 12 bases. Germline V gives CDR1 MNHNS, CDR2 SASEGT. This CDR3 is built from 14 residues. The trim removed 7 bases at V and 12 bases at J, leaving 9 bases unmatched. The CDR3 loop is CASKPGQGAGELFF. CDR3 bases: TGTGCCAGCAAACCGGGACAGGGGGCAGGGGAACTGTTTTTT.

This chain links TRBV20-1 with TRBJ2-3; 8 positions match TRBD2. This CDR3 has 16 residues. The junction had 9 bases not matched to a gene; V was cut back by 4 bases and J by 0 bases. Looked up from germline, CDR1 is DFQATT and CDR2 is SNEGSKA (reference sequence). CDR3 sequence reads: CSAKRGSAASTDTQYF. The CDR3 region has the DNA TGCAGTGCTAAGCGGGGGTCCGCGGCCAGCACAGATACGCAGTATTTT.

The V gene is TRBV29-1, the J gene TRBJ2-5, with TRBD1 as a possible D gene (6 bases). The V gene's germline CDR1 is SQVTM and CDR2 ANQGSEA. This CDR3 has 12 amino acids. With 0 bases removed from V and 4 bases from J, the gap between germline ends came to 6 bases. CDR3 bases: TGCAGCGTTGAAGAGGGGGCAGAGACCCAGTACTTC. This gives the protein CSVEEGAETQYF.

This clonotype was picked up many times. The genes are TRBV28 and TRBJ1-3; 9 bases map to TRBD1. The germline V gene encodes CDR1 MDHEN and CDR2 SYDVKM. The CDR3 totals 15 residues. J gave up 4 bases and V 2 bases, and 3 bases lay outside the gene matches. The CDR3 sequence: CASSLGDRVGNTIYF. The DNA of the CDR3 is TGTGCCAGCAGTTTAGGGGACAGGGTAGGAAACACCATATATTTT.

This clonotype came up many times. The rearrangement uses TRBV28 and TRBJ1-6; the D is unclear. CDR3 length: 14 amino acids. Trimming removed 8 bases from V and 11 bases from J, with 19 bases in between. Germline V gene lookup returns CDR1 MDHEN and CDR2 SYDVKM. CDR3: CASVPSSVIAPLHF. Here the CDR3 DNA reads TGTGCCAGCGTTCCGTCCAGTGTAATAGCACCCCTCCACTTT.

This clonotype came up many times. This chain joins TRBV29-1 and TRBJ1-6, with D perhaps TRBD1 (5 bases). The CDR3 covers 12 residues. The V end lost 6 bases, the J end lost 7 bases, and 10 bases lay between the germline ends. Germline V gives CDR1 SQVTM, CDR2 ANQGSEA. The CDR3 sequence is CSVRDLNSPLHF. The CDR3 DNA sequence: TGCAGCGTCCGGGACCTAAATTCACCCCTCCACTTT.

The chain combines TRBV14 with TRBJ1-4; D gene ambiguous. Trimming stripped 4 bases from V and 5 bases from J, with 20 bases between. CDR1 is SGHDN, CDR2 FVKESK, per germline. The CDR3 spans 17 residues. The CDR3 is CASSPEDVRLGNEKLFF. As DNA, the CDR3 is TGTGCCAGCAGCCCAGAGGACGTCCGTCTGGGAAATGAAAAACTGTTTTTT. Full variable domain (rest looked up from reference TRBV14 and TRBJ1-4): EAGVTQFPSHSVIEKGQTVTLRCDPISGHDNLYWYRRVMGKEIKFLLHFVKESKQDESGMPNNRFLAERTGGTYSTLKVQPAELEDSGVYFCASSPEDVRLGNEKLFFGSGTQLSVL.

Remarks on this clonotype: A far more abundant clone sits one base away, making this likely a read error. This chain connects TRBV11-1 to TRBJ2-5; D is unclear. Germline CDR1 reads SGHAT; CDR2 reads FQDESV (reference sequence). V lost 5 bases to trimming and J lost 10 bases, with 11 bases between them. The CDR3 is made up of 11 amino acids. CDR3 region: CASSTSRIQYF. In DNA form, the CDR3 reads TGTGCCAGCAGCACGTCCAGGATCCAGTACTTC.

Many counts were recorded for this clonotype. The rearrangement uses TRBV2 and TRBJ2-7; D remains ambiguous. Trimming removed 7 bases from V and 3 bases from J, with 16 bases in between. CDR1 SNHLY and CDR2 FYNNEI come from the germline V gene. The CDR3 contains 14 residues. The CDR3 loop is CASILSGQYYEQYF. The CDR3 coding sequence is TGTGCCAGCATCCTATCCGGGCAGTACTACGAGCAGTACTTC.

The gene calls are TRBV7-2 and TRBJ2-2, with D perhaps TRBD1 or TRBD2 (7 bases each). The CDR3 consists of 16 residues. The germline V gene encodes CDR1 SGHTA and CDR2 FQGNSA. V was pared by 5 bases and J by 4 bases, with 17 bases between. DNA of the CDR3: TGTGCCAGCAGCACGACTAGCAGGGGGGCCACCGGGGAGCTGTTTTTT. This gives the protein CASSTTSRGATGELFF.

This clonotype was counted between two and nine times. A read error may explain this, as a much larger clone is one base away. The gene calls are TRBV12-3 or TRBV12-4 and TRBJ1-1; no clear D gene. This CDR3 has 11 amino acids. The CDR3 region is CASSFQLEASF. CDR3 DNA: TGTGCCAGCAGTTTCCAGCTCGAAGCTTCCTTT.

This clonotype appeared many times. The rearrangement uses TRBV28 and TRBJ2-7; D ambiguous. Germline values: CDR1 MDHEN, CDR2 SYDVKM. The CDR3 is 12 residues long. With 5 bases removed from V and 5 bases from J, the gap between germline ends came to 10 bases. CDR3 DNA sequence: TGTGCCAGCAGTAGCCCTACTGACGAGCAGTACTTC. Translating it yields CASSSPTDEQYF.

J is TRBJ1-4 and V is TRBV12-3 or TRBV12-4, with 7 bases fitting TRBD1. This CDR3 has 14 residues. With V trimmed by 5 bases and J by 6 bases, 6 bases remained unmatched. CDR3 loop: CASSRQGSDEKLFF. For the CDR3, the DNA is TGTGCCAGCAGTCGACAGGGTAGTGATGAAAAACTGTTTTTT.

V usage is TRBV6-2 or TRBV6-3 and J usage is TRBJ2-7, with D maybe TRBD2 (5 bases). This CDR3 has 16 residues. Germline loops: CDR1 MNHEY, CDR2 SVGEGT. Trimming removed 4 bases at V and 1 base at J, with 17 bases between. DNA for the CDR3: TGTGCCAGCAGTTCCCCAGCAGACTACGTATCCTACGAGCAGTACTTC. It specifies CASSSPADYVSYEQYF.

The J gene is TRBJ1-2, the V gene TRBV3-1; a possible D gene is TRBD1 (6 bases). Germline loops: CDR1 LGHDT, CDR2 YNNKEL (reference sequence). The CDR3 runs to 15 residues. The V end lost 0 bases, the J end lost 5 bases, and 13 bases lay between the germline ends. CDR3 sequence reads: CASSQDSQGRYGYTF. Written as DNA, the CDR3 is TGTGCCAGCAGCCAAGATTCGCAGGGGCGATATGGCTACACCTTC.

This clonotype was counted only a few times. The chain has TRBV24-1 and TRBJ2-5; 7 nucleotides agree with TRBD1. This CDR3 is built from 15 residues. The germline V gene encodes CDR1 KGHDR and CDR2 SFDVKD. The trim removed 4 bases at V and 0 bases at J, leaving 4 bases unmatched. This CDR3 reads CATSETGEYQETQYF. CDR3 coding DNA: TGTGCCACCAGTGAAACAGGGGAGTACCAAGAGACCCAGTACTTC.

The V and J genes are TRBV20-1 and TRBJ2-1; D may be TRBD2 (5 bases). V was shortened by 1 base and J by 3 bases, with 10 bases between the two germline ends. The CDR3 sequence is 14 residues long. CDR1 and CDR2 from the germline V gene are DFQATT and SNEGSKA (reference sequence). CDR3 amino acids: CSARGWRNYNEQFF. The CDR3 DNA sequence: TGCAGTGCTAGAGGGTGGAGGAACTACAATGAGCAGTTCTTC.

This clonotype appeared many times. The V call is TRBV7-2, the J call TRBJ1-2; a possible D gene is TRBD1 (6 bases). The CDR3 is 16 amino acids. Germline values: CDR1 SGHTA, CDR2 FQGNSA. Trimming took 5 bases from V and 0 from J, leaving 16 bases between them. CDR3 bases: TGTGCCAGCAGCGCACAGTCTGGACAGACTAACTATGGCTACACCTTC. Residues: CASSAQSGQTNYGYTF.

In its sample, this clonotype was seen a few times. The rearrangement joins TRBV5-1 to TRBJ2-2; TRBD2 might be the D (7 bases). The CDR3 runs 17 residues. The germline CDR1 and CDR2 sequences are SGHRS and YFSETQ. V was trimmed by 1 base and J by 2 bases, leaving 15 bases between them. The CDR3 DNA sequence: TGCGCCAGCAGCTTGAGTTCTGGCGGGGGCAACACCGGGGAGCTGTTTTTT. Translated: CASSLSSGGGNTGELFF.

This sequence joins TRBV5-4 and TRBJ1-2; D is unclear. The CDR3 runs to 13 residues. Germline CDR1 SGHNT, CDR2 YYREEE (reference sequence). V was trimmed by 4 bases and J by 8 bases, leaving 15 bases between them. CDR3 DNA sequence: TGTGCCAGCAGCCCCTCACTTTTAGGAGGCTACACCTTC. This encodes CASSPSLLGGYTF.

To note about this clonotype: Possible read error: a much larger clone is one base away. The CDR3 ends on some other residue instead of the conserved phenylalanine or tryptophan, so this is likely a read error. For the CDR3, the DNA is TGCAGTGCTAGAGTGGGCGCGGCTGAAGCTTTCTCT. It encodes CSARVGAAEAFS. The chain uses TRBV20-1 and TRBJ1-1; D not certain. CDR1 is DFQATT, CDR2 SNEGSKA, per germline (reference sequence). The CDR3 is 12 residues long. V was trimmed by 1 base and J by 6 bases, leaving 9 bases between them.

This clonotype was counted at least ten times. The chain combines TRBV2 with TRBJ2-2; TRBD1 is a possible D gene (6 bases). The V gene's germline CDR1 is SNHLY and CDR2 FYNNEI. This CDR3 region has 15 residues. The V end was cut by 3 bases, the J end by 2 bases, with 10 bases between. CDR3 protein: CASSDRGSNTGELFF. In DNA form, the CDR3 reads TGTGCCAGCAGTGACAGGGGTTCAAACACCGGGGAGCTGTTTTTT.

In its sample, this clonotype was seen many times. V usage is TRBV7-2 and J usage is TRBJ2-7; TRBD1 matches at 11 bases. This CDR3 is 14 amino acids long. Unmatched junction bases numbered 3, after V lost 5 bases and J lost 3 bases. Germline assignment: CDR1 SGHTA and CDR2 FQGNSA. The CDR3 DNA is TGTGCCAGCAGCAGAGGGACAGGGGGCTACGAGCAGTACTTC. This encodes CASSRGTGGYEQYF. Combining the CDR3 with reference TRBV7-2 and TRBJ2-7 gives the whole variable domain GAGVSQSPSNKVTEKGKDVELRCDPISGHTALYWYRQSLGQGLEFLIYFQGNSAPDKSGLPSDRFSAERTGGSVSTLTIQRTQQEDSAVYLCASSRGTGGYEQYFGPGTRLTVT.

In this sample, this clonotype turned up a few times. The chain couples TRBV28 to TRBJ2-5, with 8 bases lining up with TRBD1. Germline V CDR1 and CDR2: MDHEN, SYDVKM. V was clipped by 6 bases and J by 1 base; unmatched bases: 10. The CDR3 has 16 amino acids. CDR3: CASSTGTGRSQETQYF. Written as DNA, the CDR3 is TGTGCCAGCAGCACCGGGACAGGCAGATCCCAAGAGACCCAGTACTTC.

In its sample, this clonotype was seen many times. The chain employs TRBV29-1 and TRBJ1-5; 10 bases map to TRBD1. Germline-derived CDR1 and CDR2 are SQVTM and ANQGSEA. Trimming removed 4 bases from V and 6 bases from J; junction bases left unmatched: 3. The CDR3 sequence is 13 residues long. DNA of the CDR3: TGCAGCGTTGTTGGGGACAGGGGTCAGCCCCAGCATTTT. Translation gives CSVVGDRGQPQHF.

The CDR3 bases are TGTGCCAGCAAGGCTACTTCGGCGGGGAGGGGAGAGCTGTTTTTT. This gives the protein CASKATSAGRGELFF. This rearrangement joins TRBV7-2 to TRBJ2-2; 7 bases are a match to TRBD2. The V gene's germline CDR1 is SGHTA and CDR2 FQGNSA. This CDR3 comprises 15 residues. V shed 7 bases and J 11 bases; nucleotides not matched to a gene: 16.

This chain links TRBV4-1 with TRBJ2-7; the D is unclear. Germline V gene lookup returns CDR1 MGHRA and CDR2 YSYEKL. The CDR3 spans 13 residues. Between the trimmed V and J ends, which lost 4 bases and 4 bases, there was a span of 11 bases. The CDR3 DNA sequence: TGCGCCAGCAGCCTCGGCCGCCGATACGAGCAGTACTTC. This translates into CASSLGRRYEQYF.

The chain's CDR3 is CASSPDRGIVYTF. Written as DNA, the CDR3 is TGTGCCAGCAGCCCGGACAGGGGGATCGTTTACACCTTC. The chain is built from TRBV14 and TRBJ1-2, with 10 bases identical to TRBD1. Germline trimming cut 4 bases from V and 11 bases from J; bases unmatched to any gene: 7. The CDR3 contains 13 residues. Germline V gene data show CDR1 as SGHDN and CDR2 as FVKESK.

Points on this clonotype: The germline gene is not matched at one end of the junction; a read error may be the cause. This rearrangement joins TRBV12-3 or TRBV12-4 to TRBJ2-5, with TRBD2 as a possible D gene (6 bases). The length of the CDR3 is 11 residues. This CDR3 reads CASSLGRSEFF. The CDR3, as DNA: TGTGCCAGCAGTCTCGGGAGATCGGAGTTCTTC.

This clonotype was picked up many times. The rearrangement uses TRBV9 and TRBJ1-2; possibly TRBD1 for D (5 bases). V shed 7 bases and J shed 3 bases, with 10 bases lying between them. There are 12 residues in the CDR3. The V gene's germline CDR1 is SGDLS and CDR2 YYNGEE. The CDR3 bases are TGTGCCAGCGGTACAGGAGACTATGGCTACACCTTC. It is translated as CASGTGDYGYTF.

This chain's CDR3 is CASGYEGKNIQYF. DNA of the CDR3: TGTGCCAGTGGCTATGAGGGGAAAAACATTCAGTACTTC. The genes are TRBV6-2 or TRBV6-3 and TRBJ2-4; D possibly matches TRBD1 or TRBD2 (5 bases each). Trimming shortened V by 9 bases and J by 4 bases, and 13 bases separated the two germline ends. The CDR3 extends over 13 amino acids. The V gene's germline CDR1 is MNHEY and CDR2 SVGEGT.